This T cell receptor (beta chain) was sequenced for a study of early T cells in non-severe SARS-CoV-2 infection. Study as a whole: Unsorted whole blood bulk RNA was sequenced, with unpaired chains.

Using its own MiXCR run on the 5' RACE reads, TCRdb lists one record per CDR3 protein. In the table there are roughly 63,000 distinct CDR3 sequences, around 12% of which are singletons. Deletions cut 8 bases from V and 6 bases from J, with 16 bases between. The CDR3 covers 14 residues. CDR1 is MDHEN and CDR2 is SYDVKM in the germline V gene. Sequencing was performed on whole blood. This sequence originates from an adult who was a healthcare worker with PCR-confirmed SARS-CoV-2 infection or an uninfected control (not recorded which). The chain carries TRBV28 and TRBJ2-2; D remains ambiguous. The CDR3 protein is CASASPPLAGELFF. The CDR3 region has the DNA TGTGCCAGCGCTTCGCCCCCGCTGGCCGGGGAGCTGTTTTTT.